This T cell receptor (beta chain) derives from a study of T-cell reconstitution after alpha-beta-depleted transplantation in children. This CDR3 has 16 residues. V was shortened by 3 bases and J by 4 bases, with 18 bases between the two germline ends. The authors prepared the TCRbeta library with unique molecular identifiers. TCRdb passed the PCR reads through MiXCR, listing each CDR3 protein once. The table shows 450,000 to 600,000 distinct CDR3 sequences, with 15% to 20% occurring only once. The V and J genes are TRBV12-3 or TRBV12-4 and TRBJ1-1, with D maybe TRBD1 (5 bases). This TCR was recovered from a human donor who donated a stem cell graft to a child with acute lymphoblastic leukemia. The sequenced sample was PBMCs from the stem cell graft donor, obtained from the stem cell graft. DNA for the CDR3: TGTGCCAGCAGTTTCAGGGTGGTCGGTGAAGGCACTGAAGCTTTCTTT. Encoded protein: CASSFRVVGEGTEAFF.